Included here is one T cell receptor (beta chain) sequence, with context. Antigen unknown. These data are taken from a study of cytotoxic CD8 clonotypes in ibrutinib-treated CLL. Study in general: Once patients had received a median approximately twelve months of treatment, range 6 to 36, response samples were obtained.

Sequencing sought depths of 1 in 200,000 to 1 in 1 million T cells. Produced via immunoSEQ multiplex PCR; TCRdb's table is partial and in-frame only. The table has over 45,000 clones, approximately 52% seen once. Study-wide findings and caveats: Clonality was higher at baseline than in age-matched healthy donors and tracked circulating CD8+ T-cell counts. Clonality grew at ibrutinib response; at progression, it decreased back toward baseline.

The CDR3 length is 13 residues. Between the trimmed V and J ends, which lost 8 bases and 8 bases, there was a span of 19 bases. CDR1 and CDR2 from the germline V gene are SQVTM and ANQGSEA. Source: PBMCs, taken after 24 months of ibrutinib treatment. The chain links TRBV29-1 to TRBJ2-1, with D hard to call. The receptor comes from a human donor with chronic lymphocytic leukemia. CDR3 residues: CSKEGAHGDEQFF. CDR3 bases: TGCAGCAAAGAAGGAGCACATGGGGATGAGCAGTTCTTC.